These 15 T cell receptor beta chains were sequenced from one sample in a study of read filtering for tumor transcriptome and immune sequencing. This library used roughly 0.4 ug RNA and molecular barcoded adaptors spanning alpha/delta and beta/gamma chains. Using its own MiXCR run on the reads, TCRdb lists one record per CDR3 protein. Of some 80,000 distinct CDR3 sequences in the sample, roughly an eighth were seen once. The sequenced sample was a population of CD138-negative cells sorted from bone marrow. These receptors came from a donor at least 40 years old with multiple myeloma.

This clonotype was seen many times. J is TRBJ2-5 and V is TRBV29-1, with 8 bases aligning to TRBD1. V was clipped by 7 bases and J by 5 bases; unmatched bases: 15. Germline V gene sequence: CDR1 SQVTM, CDR2 ANQGSEA. The CDR3 contains 15 residues. The DNA for the CDR3 is TGCAGCGCCGAGAGTCGCAGGGGGCGCCGGGAGACCCAGTACTTC. Protein product: CSAESRRGRRETQYF.

This clonotype has a count of ten or more. The chain carries TRBV9 and TRBJ2-1; the match to TRBD2 covers 9 bases. Trimming took 0 bases from V and 1 from J; bases not matched to a gene: 2. Germline V gene lookup returns CDR1 SGDLS and CDR2 YYNGEE. The CDR3 covers 16 residues. CDR3 region: CASSVGLAVSYNEQFF. The CDR3 DNA sequence: TGTGCCAGCAGCGTAGGACTAGCGGTTTCCTACAATGAGCAGTTCTTC.

This clonotype has a count of ten or more. V and J are TRBV11-3 and TRBJ2-6; a weak D match, TRBD1 (6 bases). This CDR3 region has 16 residues. Looked up from germline, CDR1 is SGHNT and CDR2 is YENEEA. V was pared by 5 bases and J by 0 bases, with 11 bases between. The CDR3 region has the DNA TGTGCCAGCAGCGTGACAGGTCACTCTGGGGCCAACGTCCTGACTTTC. This codes for CASSVTGHSGANVLTF.

The table lists this clonotype with many counts. V and J are TRBV5-1 and TRBJ1-2, with TRBD1 matching over 10 bases. V gave up 0 bases and J gave up 7 bases; unmatched junction bases: 3. The CDR3 covers 14 residues. Germline CDR1 reads SGHRS; CDR2 reads YFSETQ. The CDR3 DNA follows: TGCGCCAGCAGCTTGGGACAGGGGGCGCTTGGCTACACCTTC. This codes for CASSLGQGALGYTF.

This clonotype was seen repeatedly, ten times or more. The rearrangement links TRBV7-9 to TRBJ2-7; D unclear. Trimming pared 3 bases from V and 2 bases from J, leaving 11 bases between. CDR3 length equals 14 residues. CDR1 and CDR2 from the germline V gene are SEHNR and FQNEAQ (reference sequence). As DNA, the CDR3 is TGTGCCAGCAGCTTCCGGGCAGACCCCTACGAGCAGTACTTC. Amino acids: CASSFRADPYEQYF. Full variable domain (remainder filled in from reference TRBV7-9 and TRBJ2-7): DTGVSQNPRHKITKRGQNVTFRCDPISEHNRLYWYRQTLGQGPEFLTYFQNEAQLEKSRLLSDRFSAERPKGSFSTLEIQRTEQGDSAMYLCASSFRADPYEQYFGPGTRLTVT.

V gene TRBV11-2 combines with J gene TRBJ2-7; 10 bases agree with TRBD1. V was pared by 6 bases and J by 2 bases, with 7 bases of the junction left unmatched. The CDR3 contains 15 residues. Looked up from germline, CDR1 is SGHAT and CDR2 is FQNNGV. CDR3 DNA: TGTGCCAGCAGTCTCCGGGACAGGGGCACCTACGAGCAGTACTTC. This gives the protein CASSLRDRGTYEQYF.

This clonotype has ten or more counts. The rearrangement uses TRBV2 and TRBJ2-5; no firm D call. Looked up from germline, CDR1 is SNHLY and CDR2 is FYNNEI. V was trimmed by 4 bases and J by 4 bases, leaving 10 bases between them. There are 13 residues in the CDR3. CDR3 nucleotide sequence: TGTGCCAGCAGTGTAACGGGCGGAGAGACCCAGTACTTC. This gives the protein CASSVTGGETQYF.

This clonotype has a count of ten or more. V and J are TRBV27 and TRBJ1-2, with a weak D call TRBD1 (6 bases). V was pared by 6 bases and J by 8 bases, with 25 bases between. Germline V CDR1 and CDR2: MNHEY, SMNVEV (reference sequence). The CDR3 runs 16 residues. The CDR3 loop reads CASSIAGDTGLGGYTF. The CDR3 DNA is TGTGCCAGCAGCATCGCCGGGGACACCGGATTGGGAGGCTACACCTTC.

This clonotype was observed at least ten times. The rearrangement joins TRBV29-1 to TRBJ2-7, with D uncertain. The V gene lost 6 bases and the J gene lost 0 bases, with 18 bases spanning the gap. The CDR3 extends over 15 amino acids. Germline V gene data show CDR1 as SQVTM and CDR2 as ANQGSEA. The CDR3 here is CSVILSVRSSYEQYF. CDR3 coding DNA: TGCAGCGTGATACTATCCGTAAGGAGCTCCTACGAGCAGTACTTC.

Notes on this clonotype: A much larger clone lies one base from this, so it may be a read error. The V call is TRBV18, the J call TRBJ1-1, with D perhaps TRBD1 (6 bases). Germline-derived CDR1 and CDR2 are KGHSH and LQKENI. This CDR3 comprises 12 residues. The CDR3 nucleotides are TGTGCCAGCTCCTCAGGGGTAACTGGAGCTTTCTTT. Protein: CASSSGVTGAFF.

This clonotype was recorded many times. The chain couples TRBV6-6 to TRBJ1-1, with D possibly matching TRBD1 (5 bases). Per the germline V gene, CDR1 is MNHNY and CDR2 is SVGAGI (reference sequence). V gave up 0 bases and J gave up 3 bases, with 8 bases separating them. The CDR3 is 14 residues long. The CDR3 region is CASSYSGDDTEAFF. The CDR3 DNA sequence: TGTGCCAGCAGTTACTCAGGGGATGACACTGAAGCTTTCTTT.

This clonotype was detected ten times or more. The rearrangement joins TRBV4-2 to TRBJ1-1, with a weak D call TRBD1 (6 bases). This CDR3 comprises 14 residues. V was trimmed by 4 bases and J by 1 base, leaving 10 bases between them. Germline-derived CDR1 and CDR2 are LGHNA and YNFKEQ. CDR3 in DNA: TGTGCCAGCAGCCGCGACAGGAAGAACACTGAAGCTTTCTTT. Encoded protein: CASSRDRKNTEAFF.

This clonotype was observed many times. CDR3 sequence (DNA): TGCGCCAGCAGCTTGCATGGACAGGGCACGCTCGAGCAGTACTTC. Translated, it gives CASSLHGQGTLEQYF. The chain links TRBV5-1 to TRBJ2-7; 8 bases are a match to TRBD1. This CDR3 spans 15 amino acids. The germline gives CDR1 SGHRS, CDR2 YFSETQ. Trimming at V came to 1 base and at J to 6 bases, leaving 9 bases not matched to a gene.

This clonotype has a count of ten or more. The J gene is TRBJ2-1, the V gene TRBV5-1, with a possible D match to TRBD1 (5 bases). The CDR3 runs to 17 residues. Germline V lookup: CDR1 SGHRS, CDR2 YFSETQ. The V and J ends lost 0 bases and 2 bases respectively, with 15 bases between them. CDR3 protein: CASSLVPQGSPYNEQFF. Written as DNA, the CDR3 is TGCGCCAGCAGCTTGGTACCCCAGGGATCCCCCTACAATGAGCAGTTCTTC.

This clonotype was counted many times. The CDR3 spells CAISAPGAALYGYTF. The CDR3 bases are TGTGCCATCAGTGCCCCCGGGGCCGCATTGTATGGCTACACCTTC. The V call is TRBV10-3, the J call TRBJ1-2, with D maybe TRBD1 (5 bases). Looked up from germline, CDR1 is ENHRY and CDR2 is SYGVKD. Trimming removed 4 bases from V and 5 bases from J, with 17 bases in between. CDR3 length: 15 amino acids.